A selection of T cell receptor beta chains follows, all from one sample in a study of T cells after yellow fever vaccination. TCRdb called the 5' RACE reads again in MiXCR, with one record for every CDR3 protein. The table has nearly 550,000 distinct CDR3 sequences, about a fifth seen once. This specimen consisted of PBMCs, obtained 15 days after the yellow fever booster vaccination. These receptors originate from a man aged 30-40 years who received the YFV17D yellow fever vaccine. Both conserved end residues are part of each CDR3. Each record gives: D gene, clone size, J gene, V gene, CDR3 DNA, CDR3 protein. The D gene is left open where the match is weak. A row's size may be missing; if present it is once, few, many or a size class.

NA | few | TRBJ1-1 | TRBV5-1 | TGCGCCAGCAGCCTTCTGCAGGGTGGCACTGAAGCTTTCTTT | CASSLLQGGTEAFF
TRBD1 | few | TRBJ2-1 | TRBV29-1 | TGCAGCGTCCGGGACAGGGGTTACAATGAGCAGTTCTTC | CSVRDRGYNEQFF
NA | few | TRBJ2-1 | TRBV12-5 | TGTGCTAGTGCCCCAGGGGCATACAATGAGCAGTTCTTC | CASAPGAYNEQFF
NA | many | TRBJ2-5 | TRBV20-1 | TGCAGTGCTAGGTCCGGGAGCGGGGAGACCCAGTACTTC | CSARSGSGETQYF
NA | many | TRBJ2-1 | TRBV7-2 | TGTGCCAGCAGCACGGACGGGAGAGGGTCCTACAATGAGCAGTTCTTC | CASSTDGRGSYNEQFF
TRBD2 | few | TRBJ2-2 | TRBV6-5 | TGTGCCAGCATGTACTTGACTAGCGGGAGGGGAGGGGAGCTGTTTTTT | CASMYLTSGRGGELFF
NA | NA | TRBJ2-4 | TRBV27 | TGTGCCAGCAGTCCCGGACAGAGGAACATTCAGTACTTC | CASSPGQRNIQYF
TRBD2 | few | TRBJ2-1 | TRBV6-2/TRBV6-3 | TGTGCCATTCGGGGACTAGCGGGACTCTACAATGAGCAGTTCTTC | CAIRGLAGLYNEQFF
NA | NA | TRBJ2-7 | TRBV28 | TGTGCCAGCCAAAGGAGAGGGTCCTACGAGCAGTACTTC | CASQRRGSYEQYF
NA | once | TRBJ1-5 | TRBV18 | TGTGCCAGCTCACCACGATCTGGGGGCAATCAGCCCCAGCATTTT | CASSPRSGGNQPQHF
NA | NA | TRBJ2-3 | TRBV20-1 | TGCAGTGCTAGACCAGGGGGGAGCACAGATACGCAGTATTTT | CSARPGGSTDTQYF
NA | NA | TRBJ1-4 | TRBV6-1 | TGTGCCAGCTCGAGGGGGACCAAGGAAAAACTGTTTTTT | CASSRGTKEKLFF
NA | NA | TRBJ1-5 | TRBV12-3/TRBV12-4 | TGTGCCAGCAGTTTAGGGTCAGTAGGGGCGCCCCAGCATTTT | CASSLGSVGAPQHF
NA | few | TRBJ1-1 | TRBV20-1 | TGCAGTGCTAGAGATCTGGTCGGGGGCGCGGAAGCTTTCTTT | CSARDLVGGAEAFF
NA | few | TRBJ1-1 | TRBV4-3 | TGCGCCAGCAGCCAAGAGCCACGGTACACTGAAGCTTTCTTT | CASSQEPRYTEAFF
NA | NA | TRBJ2-5 | TRBV6-2/TRBV6-3 | TGTGCCAGCAGACGCGGGAACGCCGGGGAGACCCAGTACTTC | CASRRGNAGETQYF
TRBD1 | NA | TRBJ1-1 | TRBV7-9 | TGTGCCAGCAGCTTAGACAGGGGCGGTGCTGAAGCTTTCTTT | CASSLDRGGAEAFF
NA | few | TRBJ2-2 | TRBV27 | TGTGCCAGCAGTTTATCGATTTTAGCGTCCACCGGGGAGCTGTTTTTT | CASSLSILASTGELFF
TRBD2 | few | TRBJ2-3 | TRBV7-2 | TGTGCCAGCAGCTTACCGGGACTAGCGGGAGCCGGTCACAGATATACGCAGTATTTT | CASSLPGLAGAGHRYTQYF
NA | few | TRBJ2-7 | TRBV7-8 | TGTGCCAGCAGCCCGGGACGAACTTACTACGAGCAGTACTTC | CASSPGRTYYEQYF
NA | NA | TRBJ1-4 | TRBV4-3 | TGCGCCAGCAGCCAAGCCAATGAAAAACTGTTTTTT | CASSQANEKLFF
TRBD2 | NA | TRBJ2-7 | TRBV20-1 | TGCAGTGCCGGACTAGCGGGTCGAGAGCAGTACTTC | CSAGLAGREQYF
NA | NA | TRBJ2-4 | TRBV20-1 | TGCAGTGGGGAAGGGCCTTTGCCCAAAAACATTCAGTACTTC | CSGEGPLPKNIQYF
TRBD1 | few | TRBJ2-7 | TRBV2 | TGTGCCAGCAGTTCACTGACAGGGGGCCGGAACGAGCAGTACTTC | CASSSLTGGRNEQYF
TRBD2 | NA | TRBJ2-5 | TRBV12-3/TRBV12-4 | TGTGCCAGCACCACGGGGGGGACCCAGTACTTC | CASTTGGTQYF
TRBD2 | NA | TRBJ2-1 | TRBV7-3 | TGTGCCAGTTCTTTTTTGGGACTAGCGGGAGTAGGGGAGCAGTTCTTC | CASSFLGLAGVGEQFF
NA | NA | TRBJ2-1 | TRBV7-6 | TGTGCCAGCAGCTTATTTGATATCCCCAACAATGAGCAGTTCTTC | CASSLFDIPNNEQFF
NA | few | TRBJ1-2 | TRBV6-2/TRBV6-3 | TGTGCCAGCAGTTACTTAACGGCGTCCCTCTATGGCTACACCTTC | CASSYLTASLYGYTF
NA | few | TRBJ2-1 | TRBV7-9 | TGTGCCAGCAGCTCCATATTCCGTCCGAATGAGCAGTTCTTC | CASSSIFRPNEQFF
TRBD2 | NA | TRBJ2-5 | TRBV4-3 | TGCGCCAGCAGCATAGGGACTAGGCGGGTGGAGACCCAGTACTTC | CASSIGTRRVETQYF
NA | NA | TRBJ2-1 | TRBV29-1 | TGCAGCGCGGGTCTGGGGAGTTGGTCCTACAATGAGCAGTTCTTC | CSAGLGSWSYNEQFF
NA | many | TRBJ2-1 | TRBV3-1 | TGTGCCAGCACCTCGAAGCGGTACAATGAGCAGTTCTTC | CASTSKRYNEQFF
NA | few | TRBJ2-3 | TRBV7-6 | TGTGCCAGCAGCCGGACTAACGGTGTCCTAGATACGCAGTATTTT | CASSRTNGVLDTQYF
NA | NA | TRBJ2-5 | TRBV7-2 | TGTGCCAGTTGTCGGGGGGCCCAAGAGACCCAGTACTTC | CASCRGAQETQYF
NA | few | TRBJ2-1 | TRBV10-3 | TGTGCCATCAGTGCCACCTGGGCGGTCCGCAATGAGCAGTTCTTC | CAISATWAVRNEQFF
NA | NA | TRBJ1-1 | TRBV27 | TGTGCCAGCAGCTCGGAGCGGGGCTCCACTGAAGCTTTCTTT | CASSSERGSTEAFF
TRBD2 | few | TRBJ2-3 | TRBV7-2 | TGTGCCAGCAGCCCAGGGACTAGCGAGAGCACAGATACGCAGTATTTT | CASSPGTSESTDTQYF
NA | NA | TRBJ2-3 | TRBV5-1 | TGCGCCAGCAGGACGGAGGGGGCCACAGATACGCAGTATTTT | CASRTEGATDTQYF
TRBD2 | NA | TRBJ2-7 | TRBV29-1 | TGCAGCGTTGAAGATCAGGCTAGCGGGCTCTACGAGCAGTACTTC | CSVEDQASGLYEQYF
NA | NA | TRBJ2-7 | TRBV5-1 | TGCGCCAGCAGCACCCAGGGCGGCGACGAGCAGTACTTC | CASSTQGGDEQYF
NA | NA | TRBJ1-4 | TRBV18 | TGTGCCAGCCGCAACAGGGCAACTAATGAAAAACTGTTTTTT | CASRNRATNEKLFF
NA | NA | TRBJ2-3 | TRBV5-1 | TGCGCCAGCCGAGAAGTGATGACGCAGTATTTT | CASREVMTQYF
TRBD2 | few | TRBJ2-1 | TRBV20-1 | TGCAGTGCCGCAGTGAGGAGCGGGGCGATCGATGAGCAGTTCTTC | CSAAVRSGAIDEQFF
NA | few | TRBJ2-7 | TRBV29-1 | TGCAGCGGGTGGCAGGGGGGCGAGCAGTACTTC | CSGWQGGEQYF
NA | few | TRBJ1-5 | TRBV5-1 | TGCGCCAGCAGCTTGGATTCCAGGGAGAATCAGCCCCAGCATTTT | CASSLDSRENQPQHF
TRBD1 | NA | TRBJ2-7 | TRBV7-3 | TGTGCCAGCAGCGCTACAGGGGCCCCCCTCGGCGAGCAGTACTTC | CASSATGAPLGEQYF
NA | many | TRBJ2-1 | TRBV10-3 | TGTGCCATCAGTGAGCCGGGGGGCGCGGGGTTCTTC | CAISEPGGAGFF
TRBD2 | NA | TRBJ2-3 | TRBV29-1 | TGCAGCGTGGTCGTCGTGCTAGCGGGAGAGACAGATACGCAGTATTTT | CSVVVVLAGETDTQYF
NA | few | TRBJ2-1 | TRBV10-2 | TGCGCCAGCTTATCCGGGACGGTGGCGAAGAATGAGCAGTTCTTC | CASLSGTVAKNEQFF
TRBD1 | few | TRBJ2-7 | TRBV5-1 | TGCGCCAGCAGCACCGGGACAGCTTTGTACGAGCAGTACTTC | CASSTGTALYEQYF
TRBD2 | NA | TRBJ2-3 | TRBV20-1 | TGCAGTGCTAGTCCCCGGGGAGGGGATACGCAGTATTTT | CSASPRGGDTQYF
TRBD2 | few | TRBJ2-7 | TRBV20-1 | TGCAGTGCTAGGACTAGCGGGAGAAGGATATACGAGCAGTACTTC | CSARTSGRRIYEQYF
NA | NA | TRBJ2-1 | TRBV2 | TGTGCCTGTGGCGGCACAAGGAATGAGCAGTTCTTC | CACGGTRNEQFF
NA | NA | TRBJ1-1 | TRBV5-1 | TGCGCCAGCAGCTTGGACTTGGGAGAAGCTTTCTTT | CASSLDLGEAFF
TRBD2 | NA | TRBJ2-1 | TRBV12-3/TRBV12-4 | TGTGCCAGCAGTCTACCGTTTAGCGGGAGGGCCGTTATGAATGAGCAGTTCTTC | CASSLPFSGRAVMNEQFF
NA | NA | TRBJ2-7 | TRBV6-2/TRBV6-3 | TGTGCCACCGGAACGGTGGGGGAGCAGTACTTC | CATGTVGEQYF
NA | NA | TRBJ1-2 | TRBV12-3/TRBV12-4 | TGTGCCAGCAGTCCGGAGCTTGGAGGCTACACCTTC | CASSPELGGYTF
NA | few | TRBJ1-6 | TRBV7-2 | TGTGCCAGCAGCTTAGAGGGTCGCGTATCACCCCTCCACTTT | CASSLEGRVSPLHF
NA | NA | TRBJ2-7 | TRBV10-3 | TGTGCCATCAGTGAAGGGGGGGTCGCCTACGAGCAGTACTTC | CAISEGGVAYEQYF
NA | NA | TRBJ2-1 | TRBV5-1 | TGCGCCAGCGCTACTAGGGGCCTTTACAATGAGCAGTTCTTC | CASATRGLYNEQFF